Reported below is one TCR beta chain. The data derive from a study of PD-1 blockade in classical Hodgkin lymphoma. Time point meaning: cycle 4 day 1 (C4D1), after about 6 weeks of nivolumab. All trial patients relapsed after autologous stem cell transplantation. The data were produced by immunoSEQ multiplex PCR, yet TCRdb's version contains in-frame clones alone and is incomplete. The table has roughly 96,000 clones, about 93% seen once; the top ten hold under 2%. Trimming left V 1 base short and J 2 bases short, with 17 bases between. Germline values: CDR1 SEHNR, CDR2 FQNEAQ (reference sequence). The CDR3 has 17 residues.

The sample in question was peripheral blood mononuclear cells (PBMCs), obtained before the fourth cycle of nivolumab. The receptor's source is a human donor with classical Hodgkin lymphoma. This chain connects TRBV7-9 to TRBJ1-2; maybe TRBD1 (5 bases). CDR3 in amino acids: CASSLVGRRRGNYGYTF. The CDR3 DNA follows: TGTGCCAGCAGCTTAGTAGGGCGCCGCCGGGGGAACTATGGCTACACCTTC.